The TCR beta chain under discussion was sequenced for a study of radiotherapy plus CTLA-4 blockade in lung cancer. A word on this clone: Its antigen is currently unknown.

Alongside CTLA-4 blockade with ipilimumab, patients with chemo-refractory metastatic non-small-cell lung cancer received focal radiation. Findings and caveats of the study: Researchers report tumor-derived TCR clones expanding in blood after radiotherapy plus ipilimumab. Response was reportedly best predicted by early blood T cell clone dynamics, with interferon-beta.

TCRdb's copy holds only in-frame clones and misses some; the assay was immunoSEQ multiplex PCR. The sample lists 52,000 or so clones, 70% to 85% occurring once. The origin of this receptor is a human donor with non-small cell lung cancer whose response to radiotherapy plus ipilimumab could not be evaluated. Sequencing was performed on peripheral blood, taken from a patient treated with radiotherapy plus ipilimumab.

The CDR3 sequence: CASSRTSGRVSYNEQFF. In nucleotides, the CDR3 is TGCGCCAGCAGCAGGACTAGCGGGAGAGTATCCTACAATGAGCAGTTCTTC. The chain links TRBV5-1 to TRBJ2-1; 13 nucleotides agree with TRBD2. Trimming took 4 bases from V and 1 from J; bases not matched to a gene: 5. The length of the CDR3 is 17 residues. Per the germline V gene, CDR1 is SGHRS and CDR2 is YFSETQ.